This T cell receptor beta chain was retrieved from a study of blood T cell repertoires in COVID-19. Study overall: Sources were T cells, B-cell-depleted T cells, or PBMCs; the material itself was cDNA or gDNA.

This clone has more than one count but fewer than ten. As originally analysed: Reference gene primer amplification yielded estimated nucleated cell counts. Only in-frame clones appear in the TCRdb table, and some are missing; sequencing was by immunoSEQ multiplex PCR. That table gives V, J and clone size, and the DNA gave D and trimming. Counted here are roughly 89,000 clones, 75% to 85% occurring once; the ten biggest clones make up under 13%. The CDR3 spans 14 residues. V was trimmed by 7 bases and J by 4 bases, leaving 14 bases between them. The germline gives CDR1 GTSNPN, CDR2 SVGIG (reference sequence).

The chain recombines TRBV30 with TRBJ1-6, with D tentatively TRBD1 (6 bases). Material: peripheral blood. The TCR was taken from a woman between 65 and 79 years old with acute or convalescent COVID-19. CDR3 sequence (DNA): TGTGCCTCCTCGGACAGAGCATATAATTCACCCCTCCACTTT. Its protein product is CASSDRAYNSPLHF.